This T cell receptor beta chain was profiled in a study of cytomegalovirus exposure and HLA in healthy donors. Notes on the study in general: Some V segments (TRBV6-2 and TRBV6-3 among them) were excluded as indistinguishable.

Amplification used 60 Vbeta primers and 13 Jbeta primers. Sequencing was performed with immunoSEQ multiplex PCR; in TCRdb, only in-frame clones are kept and a portion is missing. This sample yields over 130,000 clones, of which 79% are seen a single time; approximately 6% belongs to the top ten. To note about this clone: Antigen unknown.

Per the germline V gene, CDR1 is SQVTM and CDR2 is ANQGSEA. This CDR3 is built from 12 residues. V was pared by 4 bases and J by 2 bases, with 8 bases between. Sequenced: PBMCs. The chain has TRBV29-1 and TRBJ2-5; the D is unclear. This clonotype originated in a man aged 45-60 years in good health and CMV-seropositive. The CDR3 DNA reads as TGCAGCGTTGCCACTCCTCAAGAGACCCAGTACTTC. This codes for CSVATPQETQYF.